This T cell receptor beta chain was sequenced in a study of T cell responses to AZD1222 COVID-19 vaccine. Repertoires were generated with immunoSEQ multiplex PCR, while TCRdb's copy carries only in-frame clones and drops some. The data hold roughly 140,000 clones, with less than 95% observed a single time. Germline CDR1 is SGHNT and CDR2 is YYREEE (reference sequence). This CDR3 comprises 15 residues. V lost 4 bases to trimming and J lost 6 bases; unmatched junction nucleotides: 6. The gene calls are TRBV5-4 and TRBJ2-1; 11 positions match TRBD2. The sequence was obtained from an adult in good health. The starting material was peripheral blood, obtained on day 0 of AZD1222 vaccination. The CDR3 sequence: CASSRTSGSTNEQFF. The CDR3 nucleotides are TGTGCCAGCAGCAGAACTAGCGGGAGTACCAATGAGCAGTTCTTC.